The present TCR beta chain was sequenced within a study of CD8+ T cells in alopecia areata. Treatment described: oral pan-JAK inhibitor, 5-10 mg twice daily. cDNA reverse transcribed from extracted RNA served as the sequencing template. Sequencing was performed with immunoSEQ multiplex PCR; in TCRdb, only in-frame clones are kept and a portion is missing. The sample gives roughly 210,000 clones, approximately 40% of which show up once; 2% to 3% is in the top ten. CDR1 is ENHRY and CDR2 is SYGVKD in the germline V gene. The CDR3 loop spans 16 amino acids. The V gene end was trimmed by 4 bases and the J gene end by 7 bases; junction bases not matched to a gene: 13. This clone was counted a few times.

The V and J genes are TRBV10-3 and TRBJ2-3; TRBD1 agrees at 8 bases. The sample in question was CD4+ T cells sorted from blood, obtained at approximately week 37, from a patient treated with tofacitinib. This sequence originates from a human donor with alopecia areata. CDR3 loop: CAISVTLGQVRNTQYF. DNA of the CDR3: TGTGCCATCAGTGTGACCTTGGGACAGGTTCGCAATACGCAGTATTTT.